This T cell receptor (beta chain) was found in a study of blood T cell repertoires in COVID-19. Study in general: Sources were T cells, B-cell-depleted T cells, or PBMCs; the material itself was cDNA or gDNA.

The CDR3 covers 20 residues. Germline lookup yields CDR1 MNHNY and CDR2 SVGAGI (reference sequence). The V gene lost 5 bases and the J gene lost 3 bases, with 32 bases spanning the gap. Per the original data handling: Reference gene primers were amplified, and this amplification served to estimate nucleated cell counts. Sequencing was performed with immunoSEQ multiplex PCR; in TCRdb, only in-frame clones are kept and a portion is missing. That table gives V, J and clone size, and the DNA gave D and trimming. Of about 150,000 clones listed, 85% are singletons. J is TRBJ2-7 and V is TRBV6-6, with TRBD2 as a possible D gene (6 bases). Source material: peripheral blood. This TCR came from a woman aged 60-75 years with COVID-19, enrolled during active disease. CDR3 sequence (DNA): TGTGCCAGCAGTCACAGTTTTCCGGGGAATTTATTGGGGGGTGTCTACGAGCAGTACGTC. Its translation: CASSHSFPGNLLGGVYEQYV.